Reported below is one TCR beta chain. This sample is drawn from a study of cytomegalovirus exposure and HLA in healthy donors. Germline trimming cut 5 bases from V and 2 bases from J; bases unmatched to any gene: 8. In germline, CDR1 is SGHAT, CDR2 FQNNGV. This CDR3 spans 16 amino acids. Primers included in the PCR were 60 Vbeta and 13 Jbeta primers. Measured with immunoSEQ multiplex PCR; TCRdb has only the in-frame clones, and not every one. Of some 150,000 clones detected, 80% appear once; the ten largest clones hold 2.5% to 3%. Sequencing was carried out using PBMCs. The sequence was collected from a woman aged 25 to 39 in good health and CMV-seronegative. The chain employs TRBV11-2 and TRBJ2-2; 7 bases fit TRBD1. CDR3 region: CASSRTGTANTGELFF. The CDR3 region has the DNA TGTGCCAGCAGCCGAACGGGGACAGCAAACACCGGGGAGCTGTTTTTT.